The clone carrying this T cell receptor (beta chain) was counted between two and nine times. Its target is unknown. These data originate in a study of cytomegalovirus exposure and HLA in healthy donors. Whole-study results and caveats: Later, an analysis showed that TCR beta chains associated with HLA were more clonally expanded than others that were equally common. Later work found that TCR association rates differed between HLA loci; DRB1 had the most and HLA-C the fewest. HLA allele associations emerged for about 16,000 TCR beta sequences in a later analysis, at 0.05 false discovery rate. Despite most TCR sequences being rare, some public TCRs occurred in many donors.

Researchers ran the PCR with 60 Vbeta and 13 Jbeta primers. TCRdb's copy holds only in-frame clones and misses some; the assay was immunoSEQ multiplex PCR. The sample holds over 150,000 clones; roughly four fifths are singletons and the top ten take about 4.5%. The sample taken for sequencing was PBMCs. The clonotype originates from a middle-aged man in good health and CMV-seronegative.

CDR3 nucleotides: TGCAGCGCGCAGATTGGCGGGGGACTTTATAGCAATCAGCCCCAGCATTTT. Its protein product is CSAQIGGGLYSNQPQHF. The J gene is TRBJ1-5, the V gene TRBV29-1, with TRBD1 as a possible D gene (5 bases). CDR1 SQVTM and CDR2 ANQGSEA come from the germline V gene. V lost 7 bases to trimming and J lost 0 bases, with 22 bases between them. CDR3 length: 17 amino acids. Full variable domain (outside the CDR3, taken from reference TRBV29-1 and TRBJ1-5): SAVISQKPSRDICQRGTSLTIQCQVDSQVTMMFWYRQQPGQSLTLIATANQGSEATYESGFVIDKFPISRPNLTFSTLTVSNMSPEDSSIYLCSAQIGGGLYSNQPQHFGDGTRLSIL.